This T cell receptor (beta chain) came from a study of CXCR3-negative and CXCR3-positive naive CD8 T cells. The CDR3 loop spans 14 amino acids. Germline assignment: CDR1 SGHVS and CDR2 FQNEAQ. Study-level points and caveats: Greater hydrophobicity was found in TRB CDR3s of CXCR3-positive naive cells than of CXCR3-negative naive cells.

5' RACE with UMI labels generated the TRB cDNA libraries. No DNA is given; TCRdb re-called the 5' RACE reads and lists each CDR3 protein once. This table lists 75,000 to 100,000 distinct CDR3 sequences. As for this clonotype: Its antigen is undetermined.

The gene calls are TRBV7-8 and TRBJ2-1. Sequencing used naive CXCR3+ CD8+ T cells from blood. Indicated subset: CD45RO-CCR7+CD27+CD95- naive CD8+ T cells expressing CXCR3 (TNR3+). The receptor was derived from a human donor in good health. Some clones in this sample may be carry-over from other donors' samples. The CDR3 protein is CASGELGSYNEQFF.